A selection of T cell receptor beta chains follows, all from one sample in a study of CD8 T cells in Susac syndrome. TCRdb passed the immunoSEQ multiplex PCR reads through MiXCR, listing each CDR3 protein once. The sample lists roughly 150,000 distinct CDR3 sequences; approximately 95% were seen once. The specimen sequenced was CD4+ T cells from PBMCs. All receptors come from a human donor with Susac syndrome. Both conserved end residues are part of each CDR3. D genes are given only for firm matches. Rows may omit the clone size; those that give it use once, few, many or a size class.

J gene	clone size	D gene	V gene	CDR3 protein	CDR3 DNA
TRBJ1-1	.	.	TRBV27	CASSLRGAYTEAFF	TGTGCCAGCAGTTTAAGGGGCGCGTACACTGAAGCTTTCTTT
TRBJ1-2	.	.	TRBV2	CASSERGGYGYTF	TGTGCCAGCAGTGAGCGAGGAGGCTATGGCTACACCTTC
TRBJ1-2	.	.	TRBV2	CARGHKGNGGYTF	TGTGCCAGAGGTCATAAGGGGAACGGGGGCTACACCTTC
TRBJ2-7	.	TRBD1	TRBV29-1	CSVAGQGNYEQYF	TGCAGCGTCGCTGGACAGGGGAACTACGAGCAGTACTTC
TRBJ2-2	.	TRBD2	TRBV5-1	CASSTFSGGQNTGELFF	TGCGCCAGCAGCACATTTAGCGGGGGCCAGAACACCGGGGAGCTGTTTTTT
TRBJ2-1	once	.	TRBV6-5	CASSYGLSTGYNEQFF	TGTGCCAGCAGTTACGGACTCTCTACTGGCTACAATGAGCAGTTCTTC
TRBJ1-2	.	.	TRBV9	CASSVEGGPLNYGYTF	TGTGCCAGCAGCGTAGAAGGGGGGCCTCTTAACTATGGCTACACCTTC
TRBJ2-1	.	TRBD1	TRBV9	CASSVVDRGNEQFF	TGTGCCAGCAGCGTAGTAGACAGGGGGAATGAGCAGTTCTTC
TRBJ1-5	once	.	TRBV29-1	CSVETGQNQPQHF	TGCAGCGTTGAAACCGGACAGAATCAGCCCCAGCATTTT
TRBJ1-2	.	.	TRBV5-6	CASSPFLEQVNYGYTF	TGTGCCAGCAGCCCATTCCTTGAGCAAGTAAACTATGGCTACACCTTC
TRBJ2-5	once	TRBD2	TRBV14	CASSQASGATQYF	TGTGCCAGCAGCCAAGCTAGCGGGGCGACCCAGTACTTC
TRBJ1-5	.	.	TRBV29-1	CSVGTGTHQPQHF	TGCAGCGTCGGGACCGGGACACATCAGCCCCAGCATTTT
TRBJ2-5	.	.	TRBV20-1	CSARWEETQYF	TGCAGTGCTAGGTGGGAAGAGACCCAGTACTTC
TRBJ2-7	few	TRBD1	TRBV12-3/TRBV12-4	CASTPGQTYEQYF	TGTGCCAGCACCCCGGGACAGACTTACGAGCAGTACTTC
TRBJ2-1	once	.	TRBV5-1	CASSPFMDEQFF	TGCGCCAGCAGTCCCTTCATGGATGAGCAGTTCTTC